A single sample gave rise to the 32 T cell receptor beta chains below, sequenced in a study of blood T cell repertoires in COVID-19. Assay used: immunoSEQ multiplex PCR; TCRdb lists only in-frame clones, some missing. The top ten clones hold around 64% of a sample with over 15,000 clones, approximately 85% of them seen once. Input material: peripheral blood. The source is an elderly man with acute or convalescent COVID-19.

The V and J genes are TRBV2 and TRBJ1-2; a weak D match, TRBD1 (5 bases). This CDR3 has 13 amino acids. V was pared by 4 bases and J by 5 bases, with 11 bases between. Germline CDR1 reads SNHLY; CDR2 reads FYNNEI. This chain's CDR3 is CASSGAGWYGYTF. CDR3 DNA: TGTGCCAGCAGTGGGGCAGGGTGGTATGGCTACACCTTC.

The chain joins TRBV7-8 to TRBJ1-5, with a possible D match to TRBD1 (5 bases). The CDR3 has 13 residues. Per the germline V gene, CDR1 is SGHVS and CDR2 is FQNEAQ. V gave up 6 bases and J gave up 5 bases, with 11 bases separating them. CDR3 region: CASSKGRDQPQHF. In DNA, the CDR3 is TGTGCCAGCAGTAAGGGGAGGGATCAGCCCCAGCATTTT.

The rearrangement links TRBV19 to TRBJ2-2; TRBD2 might be the D (6 bases). Germline CDR1 reads LNHDA; CDR2 reads SQIVND (reference sequence). V was trimmed by 7 bases and J by 7 bases, leaving 10 bases between them. The CDR3 is 12 amino acids. The CDR3 DNA is TGTGCCAGTAAACTAGCCGGCGGGGAGCTGTTTTTT. This codes for CASKLAGGELFF.

The chain is built from TRBV5-5 and TRBJ1-1, with a weak D call TRBD1 (5 bases). The V end was cut by 0 bases, the J end by 4 bases, with 10 bases between. Germline CDR1 is SGHKS and CDR2 is YYEKEE (reference sequence). The CDR3 runs to 14 residues. As DNA, the CDR3 is TGTGCCAGCAGCTTGGCCGGCAGGGCCACTGAAGCTTTCTTT. This codes for CASSLAGRATEAFF.

This chain uses TRBV11-2 with TRBJ1-2, with TRBD1 matching 9 bases. Germline CDR1 is SGHAT and CDR2 is FQNNGV. The CDR3 spans 14 residues. J gave up 3 bases and V 3 bases, and 2 bases lay outside the gene matches. CDR3 in DNA: TGTGCCAGCAGCTTTGACAGGGGGGACTATGGCTACACCTTC. This encodes CASSFDRGDYGYTF. The complete variable domain, with remaining parts taken from reference TRBV11-2 and TRBJ1-2, reads EAGVAQSPRYKIIEKRQSVAFWCNPISGHATLYWYQQILGQGPKLLIQFQNNGVVDDSQLPKDRFSAERLKGVDSTLKIQPAKLEDSAVYLCASSFDRGDYGYTFGSGTRLTVV.

This clone was seen a handful of times. The chain joins TRBV7-2 to TRBJ2-2, with TRBD1 identical over 9 bases. The CDR3 extends over 15 amino acids. Germline assignment: CDR1 SGHTA and CDR2 FQGNSA. The trim removed 5 bases at V and 6 bases at J, leaving 7 bases unmatched. CDR3 nucleotides: TGTGCCAGCAGCCCCGGGACAGGGCTGTCCGGGGAGCTGTTTTTT. Its translation is CASSPGTGLSGELFF.

The rearrangement joins TRBV7-2 to TRBJ2-2; D unresolved. Germline-derived CDR1 and CDR2 are SGHTA and FQGNSA. The CDR3 covers 14 residues. Trimming took off 0 bases at V and 0 bases at J, with 2 bases between the two ends. CDR3 residues: CASSLAANTGELFF. Written as DNA, the CDR3 is TGTGCCAGCAGCTTAGCCGCGAACACCGGGGAGCTGTTTTTT.

The chain combines TRBV24-1 with TRBJ2-3; D gene ambiguous. The CDR3 has 14 residues. The V gene's germline CDR1 is KGHDR and CDR2 SFDVKD. Deletions cut 4 bases from V and 3 bases from J, with 10 bases between. The CDR3 here is CATSDSGRTDTQYF. The CDR3 DNA reads TGTGCCACCAGTGACTCAGGAAGAACAGATACGCAGTATTTT.

V is TRBV19 and J is TRBJ1-6, with 7 nucleotides matching TRBD1. Trimming removed 7 bases from V and 6 bases from J; junction bases left unmatched: 3. Germline CDR1 and CDR2: LNHDA and SQIVND (reference sequence). The CDR3 runs 13 residues. The CDR3, as DNA: TGTGCCAGTACGGGGACAGTTAATTCACCCCTCCACTTT. Protein: CASTGTVNSPLHF.

This chain connects TRBV5-6 to TRBJ2-7; 10 bases agree with TRBD2. The germline CDR1 and CDR2 sequences are SGHDT and YYEEEE. V was pared by 1 base and J by 2 bases, with 6 bases of the junction left unmatched. This CDR3 is built from 16 residues. CDR3 bases: TGTGCCAGCAGCTTGTATGGGCTAGCGGGGGCCTACGAGCAGTACTTC. This translates into CASSLYGLAGAYEQYF.

The gene calls are TRBV2 and TRBJ1-6; weak D call: TRBD1 (6 bases). The CDR3 runs 13 residues. In germline, CDR1 is SNHLY, CDR2 FYNNEI. Trimming pared 6 bases from V and 10 bases from J, leaving 13 bases between. CDR3 protein: CASSGQIGSPLHF. As DNA, the CDR3 is TGTGCCAGCAGCGGACAGATCGGGTCACCCCTCCACTTT.

This clone was seen a single time. The J gene is TRBJ1-4, the V gene TRBV4-3; TRBD1 is a possible D gene (6 bases). Trimming pared 2 bases from V and 4 bases from J, leaving 14 bases between. The CDR3 length is 16 residues. Germline CDR1 is LGHNA and CDR2 is YSLEER. CDR3 amino acids: CASSQHPDRINEKLFF. CDR3 sequence (DNA): TGCGCCAGCAGCCAACACCCGGACAGAATTAATGAAAAACTGTTTTTT.

This chain joins TRBV5-6 and TRBJ1-2; 7 nucleotides match TRBD1. Germline values: CDR1 SGHDT, CDR2 YYEEEE. Losses at the gene ends were 7 bases for V and 2 bases for J; bases not matched to a gene: 8. CDR3 length: 14 residues. The CDR3 DNA follows: TGTGCCAGCCTTATGGACAGGCTGAACTATGGCTACACCTTC. This codes for CASLMDRLNYGYTF.

This chain links TRBV2 with TRBJ1-5; D gene ambiguous. This CDR3 is built from 15 residues. The ends were cut back, 3 bases at V and 9 bases at J, with 18 bases in the middle. Germline V gene data show CDR1 as SNHLY and CDR2 as FYNNEI. CDR3 in DNA: TGTGCCAGCAGTGACGGAGGTCCGGCCATCGGGCCCCAGCATTTT. Protein product: CASSDGGPAIGPQHF.

This chain links TRBV4-3 with TRBJ2-6; TRBD1 agrees at 8 bases. CDR3 length: 18 amino acids. CDR1 is LGHNA and CDR2 is YSLEER in the germline V gene. V trimming: 3 bases; J trimming: 0 bases; junction bases outside the gene matches: 7. The CDR3 spells CASSQRQGWYSGANVLTF. CDR3 coding DNA: TGCGCCAGCAGCCAGCGACAGGGGTGGTACTCTGGGGCCAACGTCCTGACTTTC.

The rearrangement links TRBV6-5 to TRBJ1-2; 11 bases align to TRBD1. After removal of 6 bases from V and 4 bases from J, the junction contained 4 bases not matched to a gene. Germline-derived CDR1 and CDR2 are MNHEY and SVGAGI. The CDR3 extends over 14 amino acids. The CDR3 DNA reads as TGTGCCAGCAGGGGACAGGGGGGGTTCTATGGCTACACCTTC. Protein sequence: CASRGQGGFYGYTF.

The chain uses TRBV2 and TRBJ1-1; D is undetermined. V was cut by 2 bases and J by 0 bases, with 10 bases left in between. Germline CDR1 and CDR2: SNHLY and FYNNEI. The CDR3 contains 15 residues. CDR3 sequence (DNA): TGTGCCAGCAGTGAAAGTGAGGAACTGAACACTGAAGCTTTCTTT. This translates into CASSESEELNTEAFF.

The gene calls are TRBV18 and TRBJ2-1; possibly TRBD1 for D (6 bases). V was pared by 3 bases and J by 5 bases, with 14 bases between. Germline V gene lookup returns CDR1 KGHSH and CDR2 LQKENI. CDR3 size: 15 residues. DNA for the CDR3: TGTGCCAGCTCACCGGGACACCAGTTAAACAATGAGCAGTTCTTC. This codes for CASSPGHQLNNEQFF.

CDR3 loop: CASSPRTGVNLSYGYTF. CDR3 DNA sequence: TGTGCCAGCAGCCCTCGGACAGGGGTAAATCTTAGCTATGGCTACACCTTC. The J gene is TRBJ1-2, the V gene TRBV6-2 or TRBV6-3; 9 positions match TRBD1. The germline gives CDR1 MNHEY, CDR2 SVGEGT. The CDR3 totals 17 residues. V lost 6 bases and J lost 4; bases outside the gene matches: 15.

This chain connects TRBV19 to TRBJ1-2; D is possibly TRBD1 (5 bases). The germline V gene encodes CDR1 LNHDA and CDR2 SQIVND (reference sequence). Trimming took off 3 bases at V and 3 bases at J, with 8 bases between the two ends. CDR3 length: 13 amino acids. CDR3 DNA: TGTGCCAGTAGTATCGACAGTTACTATGGCTACACCTTC. Translating it yields CASSIDSYYGYTF.

The chain has TRBV4-2 and TRBJ2-1, with 10 positions matching TRBD2. Germline V gene sequence: CDR1 LGHNA, CDR2 YNFKEQ. The trim removed 5 bases at V and 7 bases at J, leaving 11 bases unmatched. The CDR3 runs to 16 residues. CDR3 loop: CASSTLLSGGVNEQFF. The CDR3 DNA sequence: TGTGCCAGCAGCACCCTCTTGAGCGGGGGGGTGAATGAGCAGTTCTTC.

The chain employs TRBV12-3 or TRBV12-4 and TRBJ2-1, with TRBD1 matching over 11 bases. The ends lost 6 bases at V and 6 bases at J; junction bases unmatched: 1. The CDR3 covers 13 residues. The CDR3 DNA follows: TGTGCCAGCAGGGGGACAGGGGGCAATGAGCAGTTCTTC. It encodes CASRGTGGNEQFF.

DNA of the CDR3: TGTGCCAGCAGTCTGAAGGGGTGGACTAATGAAAAACTGTTTTTT. Its translation is CASSLKGWTNEKLFF. This chain joins TRBV6-6 and TRBJ1-4, with D possibly being TRBD1 (5 bases). Trimming stripped 5 bases from V and 2 bases from J, with 12 bases between. CDR1 is MNHNY, CDR2 SVGAGI, per germline (reference sequence). The CDR3 extends over 15 amino acids.

The V call is TRBV12-5, the J call TRBJ1-2; 9 positions agree with TRBD1. The germline gives CDR1 LGHNT, CDR2 FRNRAP. The CDR3 has 14 residues. Trimming took 5 bases from V and 6 from J; bases not matched to a gene: 7. CDR3 bases: TGTGCTAGTGGTCTTGCCGGGACAGGGAATGGCTACACCTTC. It codes for CASGLAGTGNGYTF.

The chain joins TRBV7-2 to TRBJ2-7; 7 nucleotides align to TRBD2. The CDR3 loop spans 15 amino acids. CDR1 and CDR2 from the germline V gene are SGHTA and FQGNSA. The ends lost 4 bases at V and 3 bases at J; junction bases unmatched: 9. The DNA for the CDR3 is TGTGCCAGCAGCTCCCAAGGCGGGGGTGACTACGAGCAGTACTTC. This codes for CASSSQGGGDYEQYF.

This clone has a single count. The CDR3 DNA is TGTGCCAGCAGTCAGGAGACCCAGTACTTC. The encoded protein is CASSQETQYF. The V and J genes are TRBV11-2 and TRBJ2-5; D call uncertain. Germline assignment: CDR1 SGHAT and CDR2 FQNNGV. Trimming removed 6 bases at V and 5 bases at J, with 4 bases between. The CDR3 is 10 amino acids.

The chain couples TRBV28 to TRBJ2-1, with D maybe TRBD2 (5 bases). Germline V CDR1 and CDR2: MDHEN, SYDVKM. The CDR3 is made up of 13 amino acids. The V gene lost 2 bases and the J gene lost 10 bases, with 12 bases spanning the gap. CDR3 sequence (DNA): TGTGCCAGCAGTTTAGCAGACGGACTGGAGCAGTTCTTC. Translated, it gives CASSLADGLEQFF.

The chain carries TRBV28 and TRBJ1-6; TRBD1 agrees at 8 bases. In germline, CDR1 is MDHEN, CDR2 SYDVKM. The CDR3 is made up of 17 amino acids. The J segment lost 10 bases and the V segment lost 2 bases, leaving 13 bases of the junction unmatched. CDR3 sequence reads: CASSLLVFGQGESPLHF. The CDR3 DNA reads TGTGCCAGCAGTTTACTCGTTTTTGGACAGGGTGAATCACCCCTCCACTTT.

This chain joins TRBV6-2 or TRBV6-3 and TRBJ2-7; D is undetermined. The CDR3 loop spans 13 amino acids. Germline V gene sequence: CDR1 MNHEY, CDR2 SVGEGT. V was cut by 6 bases and J by 5 bases, with 14 bases left in between. In DNA form, the CDR3 reads TGTGCCAGCAGCTCCCTCCCCCGGGACGAGCAGTACTTC. It codes for CASSSLPRDEQYF.

The chain employs TRBV2 and TRBJ1-2, with TRBD1 as a possible D gene (6 bases). Looked up from germline, CDR1 is SNHLY and CDR2 is FYNNEI. The CDR3 contains 14 residues. Trimming left V 6 bases short and J 0 bases short, with 11 bases between. CDR3 residues: CASREGVTNYGYTF. The CDR3 DNA reads as TGTGCCAGCAGAGAGGGGGTGACTAACTATGGCTACACCTTC.

The chain employs TRBV27 and TRBJ2-7, with TRBD2 as a possible D gene (6 bases). V lost 5 bases to trimming and J lost 1 base, with 18 bases between them. The CDR3 runs 16 residues. The germline V gene has CDR1 MNHEY and CDR2 SMNVEV (reference sequence). CDR3 nucleotides: TGTGCCAGCAGTCCCTTCGCCGGGGGAAGGTCCTACGAGCAGTACTTC. Encoded protein: CASSPFAGGRSYEQYF.

This sequence joins TRBV28 and TRBJ1-6, with TRBD1 as a possible D gene (6 bases). Germline V gene sequence: CDR1 MDHEN, CDR2 SYDVKM. The CDR3 has 15 residues. V lost 6 bases, J lost 5 bases, and 14 bases lay in between. The CDR3, as DNA: TGTGCCAGCAGGCCTACAGGGTGGGATAATTCACCCCTCCACTTT. This encodes CASRPTGWDNSPLHF.